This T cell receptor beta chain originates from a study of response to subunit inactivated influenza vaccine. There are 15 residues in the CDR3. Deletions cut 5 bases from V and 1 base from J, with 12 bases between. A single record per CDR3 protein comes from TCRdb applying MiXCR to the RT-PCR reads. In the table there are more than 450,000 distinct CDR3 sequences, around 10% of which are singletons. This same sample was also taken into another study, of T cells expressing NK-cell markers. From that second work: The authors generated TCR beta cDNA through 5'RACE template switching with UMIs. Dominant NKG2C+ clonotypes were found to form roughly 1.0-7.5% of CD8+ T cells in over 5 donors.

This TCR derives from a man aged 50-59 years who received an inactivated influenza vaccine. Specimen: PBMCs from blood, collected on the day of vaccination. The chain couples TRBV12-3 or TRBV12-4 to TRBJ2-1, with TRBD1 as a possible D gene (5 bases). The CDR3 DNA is TGTGCCAGCAGTGCAGGGAAGAGATCCTACAATGAGCAGTTCTTC. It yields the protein CASSAGKRSYNEQFF.